Listed below are T cell receptor beta chains from one sample, sequenced in a study of cytotoxic CD8 clonotypes in ibrutinib-treated CLL. Clones were sequenced by immunoSEQ multiplex PCR, and TCRdb holds only the in-frame ones, with some missing. The table lists about 140,000 clones, 76% of them singletons, with 5% to 5.5% in the top ten. This specimen was PBMCs, taken after 24 months of ibrutinib treatment. The receptors stem from a human donor with chronic lymphocytic leukemia. The CDR3 runs from the conserved cysteine through the conserved F or W. The D gene is left open where the match is weak. Clone size, where shown, is once, few, many, or a class for clones that have expanded.

TRBD1,TRBJ1-1,.,TRBV5-1,TGCGCCAGCAGCCCGGGAGGGACAGGGGATAGTGAAGCTTTCTTT,CASSPGGTGDSEAFF
TRBD1,TRBJ1-2,.,TRBV6-6,TGTGCCAGCAGTTACTCCGACAGGGGTAGGGACTATGGCTACACCTTC,CASSYSDRGRDYGYTF
.,TRBJ1-4,.,TRBV7-9,TGTGCCAGCAGCTTAACGGGCGGCAATGAAAAACTGTTTTTT,CASSLTGGNEKLFF
TRBD1,TRBJ2-7,.,TRBV2,TGTGCCAGCTTTGGGACAGGGCCCCCTGGGGAGCAGTACTTC,CASFGTGPPGEQYF
.,TRBJ2-3,many,TRBV11-1,TGTGCCAGCAGGATAGGCCCCCAGGGAGATACGCAGTATTTT,CASRIGPQGDTQYF
TRBD1,TRBJ2-5,.,TRBV11-2,TGTGCCAGCAGCTTAGTCGGGCAGGGGGCGACCCAGTACTTC,CASSLVGQGATQYF
.,TRBJ2-3,few,TRBV2,TGTGCCAGCGTTACGGATACGCAGTATTTT,CASVTDTQYF
.,TRBJ1-1,.,TRBV7-9,TGTGCCAGCAGCCCCGACGGCGGGGAAATTGAAGCTTTCTTT,CASSPDGGEIEAFF
TRBD1,TRBJ1-2,.,TRBV7-2,TGTGCCAGCAGCTCCTTTAGACAGGGGAACTATGGCTACACCTTC,CASSSFRQGNYGYTF
.,TRBJ2-1,many,TRBV30,TGTGCCTGGAGTGTTCTCCTACAGGGTTGGGGTGAGCAGTTCTTC,CAWSVLLQGWGEQFF
.,TRBJ1-2,few,TRBV25-1,TGTGCCAGCTCCTGGGACAACTATGGCTACACCTTC,CASSWDNYGYTF
.,TRBJ2-7,.,TRBV2,TGTGCCAGCAGTGGGGGTAGGTACGAGCAGTACTTC,CASSGGRYEQYF
TRBD2,TRBJ2-2,.,TRBV19,TGTGCCAGTAGTATAGCGGTAGCGGGGGGGACCGGGGAGCTGTTTTTT,CASSIAVAGGTGELFF
TRBD2,TRBJ2-7,few,TRBV14,TGTGCCAGCAGCCAAGTAGCGGGGGCCTCCACCGAGCAGTACTTC,CASSQVAGASTEQYF
.,TRBJ1-2,.,TRBV11-3,TGTGCCAGCAGCTTAGTGTGGCAGGGCGGCGGCTACACCTTC,CASSLVWQGGGYTF
TRBD2,TRBJ2-1,.,TRBV5-1,TGCGCCAGCAGCTTGGCCCCGGGGGGCAATGAGCAGTTCTTC,CASSLAPGGNEQFF
TRBD2,TRBJ2-1,.,TRBV10-3,TGTGCCATCCAGCGTGGCGGGAGGTTCGGTAATGAGCAGTTCTTC,CAIQRGGRFGNEQFF
TRBD1,TRBJ2-2,once,TRBV13,TGTGCCAGCAGCTCCCTTTTGTTCGGGGAAGGGACAGCACAAACCGGGGAGCTGTTTTTT,CASSSLLFGEGTAQTGELFF
.,TRBJ2-4,.,TRBV11-2,TGTGCCAGCAGCCCCGGACTAGCCAAAAACATTCAGTACTTC,CASSPGLAKNIQYF
TRBD1,TRBJ1-1,.,TRBV4-3,TGCGCCAGCAGCCAAGATTGGGGACAGGGGGGAGCTTTCTTT,CASSQDWGQGGAFF
.,TRBJ2-7,few,TRBV28,TGTGCCAGCGGCCCCCGCTACGAGCAGTACTTC,CASGPRYEQYF
.,TRBJ2-1,.,TRBV28,TGTGCCAGCAGCCCCACCGGCATCTCCTACAATGAGCAGTTCTTC,CASSPTGISYNEQFF
.,TRBJ2-5,.,TRBV18,TGTGCCAGCTCCAGGGGAGAGTCCCAGTACTTC,CASSRGESQYF
.,TRBJ1-3,.,TRBV5-1,TGCGCCAGCAGCTCAGTTGGGACCCCGGGAAACACCATATATTTT,CASSSVGTPGNTIYF
.,TRBJ1-5,few,TRBV6-1,TGTGCCAGCAGTGGCAACCAGGGGCCGTATAGCAATCAGCCCCAGCATTTT,CASSGNQGPYSNQPQHF
.,TRBJ1-1,.,TRBV18,TGTGCCAGCTCACCCCAGGGTGGGGCTGAAGCTTTCTTT,CASSPQGGAEAFF
TRBD1,TRBJ2-7,.,TRBV7-3,TGTGCCAGCAGCCCTGGACAGGGCGCCCTCGAGCAGTACTTC,CASSPGQGALEQYF
.,TRBJ2-5,.,TRBV9,TGTGCCAGCAGCGTAGGTGGCGGTGGGAGGCCCCCAGAGACCCAGTACTTC,CASSVGGGGRPPETQYF
.,TRBJ2-2,.,TRBV9,TGTGCCAGCAGCGTACGGACGACCGGGGAGCTGTTTTTT,CASSVRTTGELFF
TRBD2,TRBJ2-7,.,TRBV7-6,TGTGCCAGCAGCTTAGTTAGCGGGATCATCTACGAGCAGTACTTC,CASSLVSGIIYEQYF
.,TRBJ1-3,.,TRBV18,TGTGCCAGCTCACCACTGAGACAGTCCGGAAACACCATATATTTT,CASSPLRQSGNTIYF
.,TRBJ1-1,.,TRBV28,TGTGCCAGCAGTCACCACACGCTGGGGGTAGGGGAAGCTTTCTTT,CASSHHTLGVGEAFF
.,TRBJ2-5,.,TRBV10-3,TGTGCCGGGTCCACGACAGTACAAGAGACCCAGTACTTC,CAGSTTVQETQYF
.,TRBJ2-3,once,TRBV5-1,TGCGCCAGCAGCTTGGCCGGGACCACAGATACGCAGTATTTT,CASSLAGTTDTQYF
.,TRBJ1-6,.,TRBV30,TGTGCCTGGAGTAGGGGAGCGGGTAGTCTGCCCCTCCACTTT,CAWSRGAGSLPLHF
.,TRBJ2-5,.,TRBV28,TGTGCCAGCAGCGAGGAGGCCCGGGAGACCCAGTACTTC,CASSEEARETQYF